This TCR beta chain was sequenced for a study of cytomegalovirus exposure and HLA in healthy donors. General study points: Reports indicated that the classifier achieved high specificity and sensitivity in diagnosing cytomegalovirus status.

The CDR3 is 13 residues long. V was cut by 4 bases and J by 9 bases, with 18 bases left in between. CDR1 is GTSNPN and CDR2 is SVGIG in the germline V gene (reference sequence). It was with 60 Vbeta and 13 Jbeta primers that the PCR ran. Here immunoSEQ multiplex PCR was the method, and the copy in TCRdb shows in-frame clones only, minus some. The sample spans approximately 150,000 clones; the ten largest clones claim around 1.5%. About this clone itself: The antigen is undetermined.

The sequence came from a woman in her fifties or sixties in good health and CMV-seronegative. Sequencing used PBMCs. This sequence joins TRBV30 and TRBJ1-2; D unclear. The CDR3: CAWTPGREYSYTF. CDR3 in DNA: TGTGCCTGGACCCCCGGTCGGGAGTACAGCTACACCTTC.